Sequencing of this T cell receptor beta chain was carried out in a study of shared T cell receptors in the human thymus. The CDR3 consists of 13 residues. V lost 11 bases to trimming and J lost 7 bases; unmatched junction nucleotides: 6. Only in-frame clones appear in the TCRdb table, and some are missing; sequencing was by immunoSEQ multiplex PCR. The sample consists of 700,000 or so clones, 70% to 90% of them appearing once. These data were also filed under a second study, of human thymus T cells. That study reports: Thymus tissue for the work was resected from patients undergoing corrective heart surgery. The authors found apparently biased V and J gene usage in thymic and blood repertoires. Related studies noted strongly shared thymic repertoires across unrelated people.

The sequence came from a girl in the first two years of life with a congenital heart defect. V gene TRBV23-1 combines with J gene TRBJ1-6; TRBD1 agrees at 9 bases. TRBV23-1 is sorted into the ORF group, with uncertain function. Sequenced sample: thymocytes. The CDR3 spells CALRQGENSPLHF. The CDR3 DNA reads as TGCGCCCTCAGACAGGGGGAAAATTCACCCCTCCACTTT.